This T cell receptor (beta chain) was sequenced in a study of blood T cell repertoires in COVID-19. Whole-study context: Samples came from the United States, Italy and Spain, spanning acute and convalescent COVID-19.

Ages ranged from roughly 18 to 100 years, with residence in fewer than 25 US areas. Germline values: CDR1 KGHSH, CDR2 LQKENI. V lost 1 base and J 4 bases, leaving 17 bases between the germline ends. The CDR3 is made up of 17 amino acids. Sequenced by immunoSEQ multiplex PCR; TCRdb stores in-frame clones only, minus some. The table has roughly 250,000 clones, approximately 86% seen once. The chain couples TRBV18 to TRBJ1-5; possible D gene TRBD1, 5 bases. The sequenced sample consisted of PBMCs or T cells enriched from blood (not recorded which). This TCR was recovered from a woman in her twenties or thirties with acute COVID-19. The CDR3 here is CASSPRGQGRLNQPQHF. DNA of the CDR3: TGTGCCAGCTCACCACGTGGGCAGGGAAGGCTAAATCAGCCCCAGCATTTT. The variable domain in full, completed from reference TRBV18 and TRBJ1-5, reads NAGVMQNPRHLVRRRGQEARLRCSPMKGHSHVYWYRQLPEEGLKFMVYLQKENIIDESGMPKERFSAEFPKEGPSILRIQQVVRGDSAAYFCASSPRGQGRLNQPQHFGDGTRLSIL.